Each of the 25 T cell receptor beta chains below was sequenced from the same sample in a study of blood T cell repertoires in COVID-19. The repertoire was sequenced with immunoSEQ multiplex PCR; TCRdb's copy has only in-frame clones and lacks some. The data contain 130,000 to 150,000 clones, roughly four fifths of them singletons. Sequenced input: peripheral blood. The receptors originated from a human donor in a cohort sampled during active COVID-19.

The J gene is TRBJ1-5, the V gene TRBV20-1; maybe TRBD1 (5 bases). This CDR3 has 17 residues. In germline, CDR1 is DFQATT, CDR2 SNEGSKA (reference sequence). The ends were cut back, 3 bases at V and 5 bases at J, with 23 bases in the middle. The CDR3 region is CSASQIIPGWRDQPQHF. The CDR3 DNA is TGCAGTGCTAGTCAAATCATTCCAGGGTGGAGAGATCAGCCCCAGCATTTT.

The chain has TRBV6-6 and TRBJ2-3; 8 nucleotides align to TRBD2. This CDR3 has 15 amino acids. V lost 8 bases, J lost 1 base, and 8 bases stayed unmatched. Germline CDR1 reads MNHNY; CDR2 reads SVGAGI (reference sequence). The CDR3 region is CASPPGGKRTDTQYF. The CDR3 nucleotides are TGTGCCAGCCCCCCGGGGGGGAAACGCACAGATACGCAGTATTTT.

The rearrangement joins TRBV28 to TRBJ2-7, with 8 bases fitting TRBD2. Trimming removed 6 bases from V and 0 bases from J; junction bases left unmatched: 7. This CDR3 is 15 amino acids long. Germline CDR1 and CDR2: MDHEN and SYDVKM. DNA of the CDR3: TGTGCCAGCAGCTTGCGGGGGGCCAACTCCTACGAGCAGTACTTC. It yields the protein CASSLRGANSYEQYF.

The chain uses TRBV3-1 (or the pseudogene TRBV3-2) and TRBJ2-3; no reliable D call. The V end was cut by 0 bases, the J end by 6 bases, with 7 bases between. This CDR3 spans 13 amino acids. Germline CDR1 is LGHDT and CDR2 is YNNKEL (reference sequence). CDR3: CASSQDWRDTQYF. Written as DNA, the CDR3 is TGTGCCAGCAGCCAAGATTGGCGGGATACGCAGTATTTT.

CDR3 in amino acids: CASSSSRQDPYGYTF. In DNA form, the CDR3 reads TGTGCCAGCAGCTCCTCTCGCCAGGATCCCTATGGCTACACCTTC. This sequence joins TRBV5-4 and TRBJ1-2, with D uncertain. The CDR3 is made up of 15 amino acids. Germline lookup yields CDR1 SGHNT and CDR2 YYREEE (reference sequence). V was pared by 3 bases and J by 4 bases, with 16 bases between.

V is TRBV7-9 and J is TRBJ1-1; possible D gene TRBD1, 5 bases. The CDR3 covers 12 residues. From germline, CDR1 is SEHNR and CDR2 FQNEAQ (reference sequence). The V end was cut by 2 bases, the J end by 9 bases, with 10 bases between. CDR3: CASSLLTEKAFF. The CDR3 DNA reads as TGTGCCAGCAGCTTATTGACAGAGAAAGCTTTCTTT.

The gene calls are TRBV4-3 and TRBJ1-2; D gene ambiguous. The V and J ends lost 0 bases and 2 bases respectively, with 7 bases between them. The germline V gene encodes CDR1 LGHNA and CDR2 YSLEER. The CDR3 is 14 amino acids. CDR3 region: CASSQESLNYGYTF. The CDR3, as DNA: TGCGCCAGCAGCCAAGAATCCCTGAACTATGGCTACACCTTC.

Details on this clone: Other DNA sequences in the same sample also yield this CDR3. The chain uses TRBV5-1 and TRBJ1-1; D ambiguous. The germline V gene has CDR1 SGHRS and CDR2 YFSETQ. The V and J ends lost 4 bases and 0 bases respectively, with 10 bases between them. The CDR3 runs 14 residues. CDR3 region: CASSRDSVNTEAFF. DNA for the CDR3: TGCGCCAGCAGCCGCGACTCCGTGAACACTGAAGCTTTCTTT.

This chain connects TRBV7-2 to TRBJ2-7, with a weak D call TRBD2 (6 bases). This CDR3 is 16 amino acids long. The V and J ends lost 4 bases and 2 bases respectively, with 18 bases between them. CDR1 SGHTA and CDR2 FQGNSA come from the germline V gene. The CDR3 DNA follows: TGTGCCAGCAGCTACCTTCCGGCGGGGCTAGCCTACGAGCAGTACTTC. It codes for CASSYLPAGLAYEQYF.

V usage is TRBV4-1 and J usage is TRBJ2-2; TRBD1 is a possible D gene (6 bases). The CDR3 sequence is 15 residues long. The germline CDR1 and CDR2 sequences are MGHRA and YSYEKL. Trimming took off 6 bases at V and 7 bases at J, with 18 bases between the two ends. The CDR3 reads CASSTGQFEVGELFF. CDR3 sequence (DNA): TGCGCCAGCAGTACCGGACAGTTTGAGGTCGGGGAGCTGTTTTTT.

This chain connects TRBV29-1 to TRBJ2-3, with a weak D call TRBD2 (6 bases). The V end was cut by 5 bases, the J end by 0 bases, with 18 bases between. Germline V gene lookup returns CDR1 SQVTM and CDR2 ANQGSEA. This CDR3 is built from 16 residues. CDR3 region: CSVRGPSDSSTDTQYF. The CDR3 DNA reads TGCAGCGTTCGGGGCCCTAGCGACAGTAGCACAGATACGCAGTATTTT.

This chain uses TRBV18 with TRBJ2-7; D is ambiguous. The CDR3 covers 15 residues. Between the trimmed V and J ends, which lost 5 bases and 6 bases, there was a span of 20 bases. The germline CDR1 and CDR2 sequences are KGHSH and LQKENI. DNA of the CDR3: TGTGCCAGCTCATCGACCCCGAATGGAGTCTCCGAGCAGTACTTC. Amino acids: CASSSTPNGVSEQYF.

The CDR3 DNA follows: TGTGCCAGCGCCCCCCAATATTTGAGAAATGAGCAGTTCTTC. Translating gives CASAPQYLRNEQFF. The chain joins TRBV3-1 (or the pseudogene TRBV3-2) to TRBJ2-1; no firm D call. The V and J ends lost 8 bases and 7 bases respectively, with 18 bases between them. This CDR3 has 14 amino acids. Germline V gives CDR1 LGHDT, CDR2 YNNKEL (reference sequence).

The chain employs TRBV2 and TRBJ2-3; the match to TRBD2 covers 10 bases. Germline V gene data show CDR1 as SNHLY and CDR2 as FYNNEI. After removal of 10 bases from V and 5 bases from J, the junction contained 9 bases not matched to a gene. The CDR3 loop spans 14 amino acids. Here the CDR3 DNA reads TGTGCCAACCGAGCGGGGGGGCCTGGAGATACGCAGTATTTT. Protein product: CANRAGGPGDTQYF.

The chain employs TRBV3-1 (or the pseudogene TRBV3-2) and TRBJ2-1; 7 bases fit TRBD2. Germline V CDR1 and CDR2: LGHDT, YNNKEL (reference sequence). The CDR3 contains 15 residues. Trimming removed 4 bases from V and 7 bases from J; junction bases left unmatched: 10. The CDR3 reads CASSPQTGEGNEQFF. In DNA form, the CDR3 reads TGTGCCAGCAGCCCGCAAACCGGGGAGGGTAATGAGCAGTTCTTC.

The CDR3 DNA sequence: TGTGCCAGCTCAAATCCAGGGGGCGAGACTAATGAAAAACTGTTTTTT. Translating gives CASSNPGGETNEKLFF. The chain recombines TRBV28 with TRBJ1-4, with 8 positions matching TRBD1. The germline CDR1 and CDR2 sequences are MDHEN and SYDVKM. CDR3 length: 16 amino acids. V lost 8 bases and J lost 2; bases outside the gene matches: 10.

This chain uses TRBV10-3 with TRBJ1-4; possibly TRBD1 for D (6 bases). Per germline, CDR1 ENHRY and CDR2 SYGVKD. CDR3 length: 15 amino acids. Deletions cut 7 bases from V and 5 bases from J, with 17 bases between. The CDR3 DNA follows: TGTGCCATCAAGGGGACAAGCAGTTCGAATGAAAAACTGTTTTTT. This codes for CAIKGTSSSNEKLFF.

The J gene is TRBJ1-1, the V gene TRBV3-1 (or the pseudogene TRBV3-2); D remains ambiguous. V shed 1 base and J shed 6 bases, with 6 bases lying between them. This CDR3 contains 12 residues. CDR1 is LGHDT and CDR2 is YNNKEL in the germline V gene (reference sequence). In DNA form, the CDR3 reads TGTGCCAGCAGCCAAGGGAGGCCTGAAGCTTTCTTT. The encoded protein is CASSQGRPEAFF.

The CDR3 nucleotides are TGCGCCAGCAGCTTGGGACCAACCGAGCGGAACATTCAGTACTTC. Residues: CASSLGPTERNIQYF. The rearrangement uses TRBV5-1 and TRBJ2-4, with TRBD2 as a possible D gene (5 bases). Germline CDR1 and CDR2: SGHRS and YFSETQ. Trimming cost V 0 bases and J 7 bases, with 14 bases left between them. The CDR3 covers 15 residues. Filled out from reference TRBV5-1 and TRBJ2-4, the complete variable domain reads KAGVTQTPRYLIKTRGQQVTLSCSPISGHRSVSWYQQTPGQGLQFLFEYFSETQRNKGNFPGRFSGRQFSNSRSEMNVSTLELGDSALYLCASSLGPTERNIQYFGAGTRLSVL.

V is TRBV19 and J is TRBJ1-1; D not certain. The germline V gene encodes CDR1 LNHDA and CDR2 SQIVND (reference sequence). CDR3 length equals 12 residues. CDR3: CPRCLRNTEAFF. CDR3 bases: TGTCCCCGGTGCCTGAGGAACACTGAAGCTTTCTTT.

This chain links TRBV6-5 with TRBJ2-5; 7 bases fit TRBD1. Trimming cost V 6 bases and J 5 bases; bases outside gene matches: 6. Per the germline V gene, CDR1 is MNHEY and CDR2 is SVGAGI. This CDR3 is built from 13 residues. The DNA for the CDR3 is TGTGCCAGCAGGACAGGGTTCGAGGAGACCCAGTACTTC. Translated: CASRTGFEETQYF.

V and J are TRBV5-1 and TRBJ2-6; D ambiguous. This CDR3 contains 14 residues. Germline V gene sequence: CDR1 SGHRS, CDR2 YFSETQ. V was cut by 5 bases and J by 0 bases, with 6 bases left in between. The CDR3 spells CASSQSSGANVLTF. CDR3 nucleotide sequence: TGCGCCAGCAGTCAGTCCTCTGGGGCCAACGTCCTGACTTTC.

The chain employs TRBV5-1 and TRBJ1-1, with D possibly TRBD1 on 6 matching bases. The V end was cut by 4 bases, the J end by 6 bases, with 16 bases between. Germline-derived CDR1 and CDR2 are SGHRS and YFSETQ. This CDR3 is built from 14 residues. The CDR3 coding sequence is TGCGCCAGCAGCCCTGGACAGCCCGTCGCTGAAGCTTTCTTT. Protein product: CASSPGQPVAEAFF. Supplemented by reference TRBV5-1 and TRBJ1-1, the full variable domain reads KAGVTQTPRYLIKTRGQQVTLSCSPISGHRSVSWYQQTPGQGLQFLFEYFSETQRNKGNFPGRFSGRQFSNSRSEMNVSTLELGDSALYLCASSPGQPVAEAFFGQGTRLTVV.

This clone was detected only once. The CDR3 loop reads CASSFVKGVTEAFF. In nucleotides, the CDR3 is TGTGCCAGCAGCTTTGTGAAAGGAGTCACTGAAGCTTTCTTT. The chain uses TRBV11-2 and TRBJ1-1; D ambiguous. The CDR3 covers 14 residues. Germline-derived CDR1 and CDR2 are SGHAT and FQNNGV. V was clipped by 3 bases and J by 4 bases, with 12 bases between them.

DNA for the CDR3: TGTGCCAGCAGCTTCTTCACAGGCCGTCCGGCTGAAGCTTTCTTT. Residues: CASSFFTGRPAEAFF. This chain joins TRBV7-8 and TRBJ1-1, with a possible D match to TRBD1 (5 bases). CDR3 length equals 15 residues. Germline V gene sequence: CDR1 SGHVS, CDR2 FQNEAQ. Between the trimmed V and J ends, which lost 3 bases and 6 bases, there was a span of 17 bases.